What follows are 21 T cell receptor beta chains derived from one specimen sequenced in a study of blood T cells in healthy people across ages. It was with a sample-barcoded 5' primer and a J-beta primer mix that a second PCR of about 6 to 12 cycles was run. TCRdb called the 5' RACE reads again in MiXCR, with one record for every CDR3 protein. This table holds about 1.5 million distinct CDR3 sequences, roughly 40% found once. The sample comprised blood. These receptors were taken from a woman aged 18-35 years in good health.

This chain connects TRBV28 to TRBJ2-7, with 8 bases fitting TRBD1. Germline CDR1 is MDHEN and CDR2 is SYDVKM. CDR3 size: 15 residues. Trimming cost V 8 bases and J 0 bases; bases outside gene matches: 9. CDR3 sequence: CASPPDRVSSYEQYF. CDR3 nucleotide sequence: TGTGCCAGCCCGCCGGACAGGGTGAGCTCCTACGAGCAGTACTTC.

This clonotype came up a few times. The chain links TRBV4-2 to TRBJ1-2; D is possibly TRBD1 (5 bases). Germline assignment: CDR1 LGHNA and CDR2 YNFKEQ. Trimming removed 1 base from V and 2 bases from J, with 5 bases in between. This CDR3 has 13 residues. The CDR3 nucleotides are TGTGCCAGCAGCCAAGCAGGGAACTATGGCTACACCTTC. This codes for CASSQAGNYGYTF.

On this clonotype itself: A much larger clone differs from this one at a single base, so this may be a read error. The rearrangement joins TRBV25-1 to TRBJ2-3, with D hard to call. CDR1 and CDR2 from the germline V gene are MGHDK and SYGVNS. CDR3 length: 12 amino acids. The CDR3 reads CASGELGNTQYF. The CDR3 coding sequence is TGTGCCAGCGGTGAATTGGGAAATACGCAGTATTTT.

This clonotype occurred once. The CDR3 here is CASSFGQSKAFF. For the CDR3, the DNA is TGTGCCAGCAGTTTCGGCCAGTCAAAAGCTTTCTTT. The V call is TRBV12-3 or TRBV12-4, the J call TRBJ1-1, with no clear D. CDR3 length equals 12 residues. Trimming pared 3 bases from V and 9 bases from J, leaving 11 bases between.

CDR3 DNA sequence: TGTGCCAGCAGCGTAAGAAAGAGCTCTGGGGCCAACGTCCTGACTTTC. Amino acids: CASSVRKSSGANVLTF. This chain uses TRBV9 with TRBJ2-6; D is undetermined. The germline V gene encodes CDR1 SGDLS and CDR2 YYNGEE. The length of the CDR3 is 16 residues. The V gene lost 1 base and the J gene lost 0 bases, with 8 bases spanning the gap.

The chain has TRBV29-1 and TRBJ2-4; D uncertain. Germline-derived CDR1 and CDR2 are SQVTM and ANQGSEA. CDR3 length: 13 amino acids. V was clipped by 5 bases and J by 3 bases, with 11 bases between them. CDR3 region: CSVSLAFKNIQYF. The DNA of the CDR3 is TGCAGCGTTAGCTTGGCGTTCAAAAACATTCAGTACTTC. Based on the CDR3 plus reference TRBV29-1 and TRBJ2-4, the full variable domain is SAVISQKPSRDICQRGTSLTIQCQVDSQVTMMFWYRQQPGQSLTLIATANQGSEATYESGFVIDKFPISRPNLTFSTLTVSNMSPEDSSIYLCSVSLAFKNIQYFGAGTRLSVL.

The chain employs TRBV21-1 and TRBJ2-4; TRBD1, the table's D call, was not compared with the DNA. TRBV21-1 is a recognized pseudogene. The length of the CDR3 is 18 residues. This CDR3 reads CASSKVPDRKLAKNIQYF. In DNA form, the CDR3 reads TGTGCCAGCAGCAAGGTTCCGGACAGGAAGCTAGCCAAAAACATTCAGTACTTC.

The sample holds a few counts of this clonotype. The chain links TRBV7-2 to TRBJ2-7; the match to TRBD1 covers 8 bases. Germline V gives CDR1 SGHTA, CDR2 FQGNSA. The CDR3 is made up of 16 amino acids. The ends lost 2 bases at V and 5 bases at J; junction bases unmatched: 11. The DNA of the CDR3 is TGTGCCAGCAGCTTATTCCCCGCAGGGGGCATGGACGAGCAGTACTTC. Protein sequence: CASSLFPAGGMDEQYF.

This chain connects TRBV4-1 to TRBJ2-7; the D gene could be TRBD1 or TRBD2 (5 bases each). This CDR3 comprises 16 residues. V was pared by 4 bases and J by 2 bases, with 18 bases between. Germline values: CDR1 MGHRA, CDR2 YSYEKL. The CDR3 DNA reads TGCGCCAGCAGCCCAATTCCCGGGACCGAGACCTACGAGCAGTACTTC. This sequence encodes CASSPIPGTETYEQYF.

The chain couples TRBV27 to TRBJ2-5; 7 bases map to TRBD1. J lost 2 bases, V lost 8 bases, and 11 bases had no gene match. Germline-derived CDR1 and CDR2 are MNHEY and SMNVEV (reference sequence). There are 15 residues in the CDR3. The CDR3 protein is CASRRTGPQQETQYF. CDR3 nucleotides: TGTGCCAGCCGACGGACAGGTCCACAGCAAGAGACCCAGTACTTC.

The J gene is TRBJ1-2, the V gene TRBV9, with TRBD1 matching 8 bases. J gave up 3 bases and V 3 bases, and 4 bases lay outside the gene matches. Germline CDR1 and CDR2: SGDLS and YYNGEE. The CDR3 covers 14 residues. In DNA, the CDR3 is TGTGCCAGCAGCGGACAGGGGAGAGACTATGGCTACACCTTC. It specifies CASSGQGRDYGYTF.

J is TRBJ2-7 and V is TRBV28; a weak D match, TRBD2 (6 bases). Trimming stripped 4 bases from V and 3 bases from J, with 16 bases between. This CDR3 contains 15 residues. Germline V gives CDR1 MDHEN, CDR2 SYDVKM. Here the CDR3 DNA reads TGTGCCAGCAGTTCCCTTCCCGGGGGAATCTACGAGCAGTACTTC. Translating gives CASSSLPGGIYEQYF.

This clonotype was detected only a few times. This chain links TRBV7-8 with TRBJ1-5; 9 bases fit TRBD1. Germline CDR1 SGHVS, CDR2 FQNEAQ. There are 15 residues in the CDR3. The trim removed 3 bases at V and 2 bases at J, leaving 2 bases unmatched. The CDR3 DNA is TGTGCCAGCAGCTTGTGGACAGGGGGCAATCAGCCCCAGCATTTT. Encoded protein: CASSLWTGGNQPQHF.

This clonotype occurred a few times. This chain links TRBV5-1 with TRBJ2-4; D is possibly TRBD1 or TRBD2 (5 bases each). Germline V gives CDR1 SGHRS, CDR2 YFSETQ. The CDR3 runs 15 residues. V was trimmed by 0 bases and J by 4 bases, leaving 11 bases between them. The CDR3 nucleotides read TGCGCCAGCAGCTTGGCAGGGAGCCGAAAAAACATTCAGTACTTC. It encodes CASSLAGSRKNIQYF.

The chain carries TRBV28 and TRBJ2-3; TRBD1 might be the D (6 bases). CDR1 and CDR2 from the germline V gene are MDHEN and SYDVKM. The ends were cut back, 3 bases at V and 3 bases at J, with 10 bases in the middle. The CDR3 extends over 14 amino acids. CDR3 nucleotides: TGTGCCAGCAGTTTCCAGACAGGTACAGATACGCAGTATTTT. This gives the protein CASSFQTGTDTQYF.

Remarks on this clonotype: Germline is not matched at one junction end, which may reflect a read error. This rearrangement joins TRBV4-3 to TRBJ1-1; D remains unclear. Germline CDR1 LGHNA, CDR2 YSLEER. The CDR3 consists of 14 residues. CDR3 sequence (DNA): TGCGCCAGCAGCCGCAGGACGGCTAACACTGAAACTTTCTTT. Translated: CASSRRTANTETFF.

This chain uses TRBV28 with TRBJ2-7, with D possibly being TRBD1 (6 bases). The V and J ends lost 5 bases and 4 bases respectively, with 15 bases between them. Germline loops: CDR1 MDHEN, CDR2 SYDVKM. This CDR3 contains 14 residues. Written as DNA, the CDR3 is TGTGCCAGCAGTGTCAGGGGAACTGGATACGAGCAGTACTTC. Translated: CASSVRGTGYEQYF.

About this clonotype: At one end, the junction sequence differs from germline, possibly due to a read error. The chain recombines TRBV5-1 with TRBJ2-1, with a possible D match to TRBD2 (5 bases). In germline, CDR1 is SGHRS, CDR2 YFSETQ. The CDR3 consists of 15 residues. CDR3 residues: CASNLGDHSYNEQFF. The DNA for the CDR3 is TGCGCCAGCAACTTGGGAGACCACTCCTACAATGAGCAGTTCTTC.

This clonotype has only a few counts. The V call is TRBV5-1, the J call TRBJ1-5, with 7 bases identical to TRBD1. V shed 4 bases and J 0 bases; nucleotides not matched to a gene: 10. Per germline, CDR1 SGHRS and CDR2 YFSETQ. The CDR3 contains 17 residues. The CDR3 sequence is CASSLTGTDNSNQPQHF. The CDR3 DNA is TGCGCCAGCAGCCTAACTGGGACAGATAATAGCAATCAGCCCCAGCATTTT.

The chain joins TRBV10-3 to TRBJ1-1; no clear D. Germline-derived CDR1 and CDR2 are ENHRY and SYGVKD. This CDR3 spans 15 amino acids. V gave up 8 bases and J gave up 5 bases, with 21 bases separating them. The CDR3 nucleotides read TGTGCCATCGGTGCGTCAGGCGGTGAACGGACTGAAGCTTTCTTT. It is translated as CAIGASGGERTEAFF.

This clonotype has just a few counts. The chain combines TRBV20-1 with TRBJ1-6; TRBD1 might be the D (6 bases). Germline V lookup: CDR1 DFQATT, CDR2 SNEGSKA (reference sequence). The V gene lost 1 base and the J gene lost 7 bases, with 23 bases spanning the gap. The CDR3 loop spans 18 amino acids. The CDR3 reads CSARAPEGVILQNSPLHF. The DNA for the CDR3 is TGCAGTGCTAGAGCCCCGGAGGGGGTGATTCTCCAAAATTCACCCCTCCACTTT.